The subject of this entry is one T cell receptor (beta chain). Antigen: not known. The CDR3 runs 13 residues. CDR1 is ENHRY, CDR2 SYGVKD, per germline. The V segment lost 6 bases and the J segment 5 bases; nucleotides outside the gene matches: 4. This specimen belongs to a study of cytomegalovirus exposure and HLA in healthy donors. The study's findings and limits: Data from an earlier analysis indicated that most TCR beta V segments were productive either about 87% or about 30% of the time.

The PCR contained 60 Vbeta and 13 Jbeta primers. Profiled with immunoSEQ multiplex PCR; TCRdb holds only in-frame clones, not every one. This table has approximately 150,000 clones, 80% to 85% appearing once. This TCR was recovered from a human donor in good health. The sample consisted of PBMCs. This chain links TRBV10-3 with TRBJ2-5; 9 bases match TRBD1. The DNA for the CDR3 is TGTGCCATCAGCTCAGGACAGGGGGAGACCCAGTACTTC. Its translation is CAISSGQGETQYF.